This entry lists 29 T cell receptor beta chains sequenced from one sample in a study of blood T cell repertoires in COVID-19 (dated by TCRdb to about 2020). Preparation of the library involved the immunoSEQ multiplex PCR assay. The table comes from immuneACCESS by way of TCRdb, which keeps in-frame sequences with V and J called. Part of the clones is missing from these tables; in studies checked, under half for an unresolved V gene and the rest for unknown reasons. Recorded for this sample are tens of thousands of clones; 80% to 90% of them occurred a single time. Around 3.6% of the sample goes to the ten largest clones. Specimen: peripheral blood. These receptors originate from a man in his forties with COVID-19, enrolled during active disease.

As DNA, the CDR3 is TGTGCCAGCAGCGTAGGGACGGGGGGGGCTCACGAGCAGTACTTC. It is translated as CASSVGTGGAHEQYF. The chain uses TRBV9 and TRBJ2-7; 8 positions match TRBD2. The length of the CDR3 is 15 residues. Looked up from germline, CDR1 is SGDLS and CDR2 is YYNGEE. Trimming removed 0 bases from V and 5 bases from J; junction bases left unmatched: 7. Full variable domain (outside the CDR3, taken from reference TRBV9 and TRBJ2-7): DSGVTQTPKHLITATGQRVTLRCSPRSGDLSVYWYQQSLDQGLQFLIQYYNGEERAKGNILERFSAQQFPDLHSELNLSSLELGDSALYFCASSVGTGGAHEQYFGPGTRLTVT.

The chain couples TRBV4-2 to TRBJ2-2; 9 positions match TRBD2. This CDR3 comprises 19 residues. Germline values: CDR1 LGHNA, CDR2 YNFKEQ. Germline trimming cut 0 bases from V and 1 base from J; bases unmatched to any gene: 9. CDR3 amino acids: CASSQDVTSGTGNTGELFF. CDR3 in DNA: TGTGCCAGCAGCCAAGATGTGACTAGCGGAACGGGGAACACCGGGGAGCTGTTTTTT.

The chain carries TRBV10-1 and TRBJ2-2, with TRBD1 as a possible D gene (5 bases). CDR1 is WNHNN and CDR2 is SYGVQD in the germline V gene (reference sequence). Between the trimmed V and J ends, which lost 3 bases and 4 bases, there was a span of 12 bases. The CDR3 covers 15 residues. CDR3 DNA: TGCGCCAGCAGTGAAACAGGTCTCCCCACCGGGGAGCTGTTTTTT. It codes for CASSETGLPTGELFF.

DNA of the CDR3: TGTGCCAGCTCACTACAAGGGGATTCACCCCTCCACTTT. It yields the protein CASSLQGDSPLHF. This sequence joins TRBV18 and TRBJ1-6, with D possibly matching TRBD1 (5 bases). Germline CDR1 KGHSH, CDR2 LQKENI. The V end was cut by 4 bases, the J end by 8 bases, with 9 bases between. The CDR3 has 13 residues.

The chain has TRBV27 and TRBJ2-7; 12 bases agree with TRBD2. The CDR3 has 15 amino acids. J was trimmed by 7 bases and V by 9 bases; bases with no gene match: 13. Germline loops: CDR1 MNHEY, CDR2 SMNVEV (reference sequence). CDR3 region: CASRLAGGGQREQYF. CDR3 bases: TGTGCCAGTAGGCTAGCGGGAGGGGGACAGAGGGAGCAGTACTTC.

This chain uses TRBV4-2 with TRBJ2-7; 11 bases are shared with TRBD2. Looked up from germline, CDR1 is LGHNA and CDR2 is YNFKEQ. There are 17 residues in the CDR3. V lost 0 bases, J lost 2 bases, and 6 bases stayed unmatched. The CDR3 sequence: CASSQDLLAGGPYEQYF. CDR3 sequence (DNA): TGTGCCAGCAGCCAAGATCTTTTAGCGGGAGGGCCCTACGAGCAGTACTTC.

Only one count was recorded for this clone. The gene calls are TRBV30 and TRBJ2-3; 7 bases map to TRBD2. J lost 8 bases, V lost 4 bases, and 9 bases had no gene match. The CDR3 extends over 13 amino acids. The germline V gene encodes CDR1 GTSNPN and CDR2 SVGIG (reference sequence). The CDR3 here is CAWNDGGTFTQYF. In DNA, the CDR3 is TGTGCCTGGAATGACGGGGGGACGTTTACGCAGTATTTT.

The genes are TRBV10-1 and TRBJ2-1; D unresolved. Per the germline V gene, CDR1 is WNHNN and CDR2 is SYGVQD (reference sequence). The CDR3 is made up of 14 amino acids. V was trimmed by 3 bases and J by 5 bases, leaving 11 bases between them. CDR3 nucleotides: TGCGCCAGCAGTGACAGGCCACCCAACAATGAGCAGTTCTTC. Translating gives CASSDRPPNNEQFF.

This sequence joins TRBV6-5 and TRBJ1-1; the match to TRBD1 covers 7 bases. The germline gives CDR1 MNHEY, CDR2 SVGAGI. V lost 5 bases to trimming and J lost 5 bases; unmatched junction nucleotides: 11. This CDR3 contains 15 residues. Written as DNA, the CDR3 is TGTGCCAGCAGTACGCGGGGTACAGGGGTGACTGAAGCTTTCTTT. Amino acid sequence: CASSTRGTGVTEAFF.

This sequence joins TRBV24-1 and TRBJ2-7; 9 bases map to TRBD1. This CDR3 is 15 amino acids long. Trimming cost V 5 bases and J 5 bases; bases outside gene matches: 9. The germline gives CDR1 KGHDR, CDR2 SFDVKD. CDR3 nucleotide sequence: TGTGCCACCAGTGGCATTCCGGACAGGGGTCACGAGCAGTACTTC. Protein sequence: CATSGIPDRGHEQYF.

V is TRBV29-1 and J is TRBJ1-1, with TRBD1 identical over 9 bases. V lost 5 bases, J lost 4 bases, and 5 bases stayed unmatched. This CDR3 has 13 amino acids. Germline V gene lookup returns CDR1 SQVTM and CDR2 ANQGSEA. The CDR3 sequence is CSVNPTGGTEAFF. The CDR3 DNA sequence: TGCAGCGTTAACCCGACAGGGGGCACTGAAGCTTTCTTT.

The J gene is TRBJ1-2, the V gene TRBV29-1; D is undetermined. Deletions cut 6 bases from V and 7 bases from J, with 9 bases between. Germline V lookup: CDR1 SQVTM, CDR2 ANQGSEA. The CDR3 runs to 10 residues. The CDR3 region is CSVGVAGYTF. The CDR3 coding sequence is TGCAGCGTGGGCGTGGCTGGCTACACCTTC.

J is TRBJ2-5 and V is TRBV15, with no clear D. The germline V gene has CDR1 LNHNV and CDR2 YYDKDF (reference sequence). The CDR3 covers 13 residues. V lost 5 bases and J lost 4, with 11 bases in between. The CDR3 DNA follows: TGTGCCACCAGCGTAAGGCGGAGAGAGACCCAGTACTTC. Its protein is CATSVRRRETQYF.

The CDR3 reads CASGTGGQPQHF. In DNA form, the CDR3 reads TGTGCCAGCGGGACAGGGGGACAGCCCCAGCATTTT. The chain carries TRBV28 and TRBJ1-5, with 11 bases identical to TRBD1. The CDR3 contains 12 residues. Germline trimming cut 8 bases from V and 7 bases from J; bases unmatched to any gene: 1. CDR1 MDHEN and CDR2 SYDVKM come from the germline V gene.

The chain combines TRBV30 with TRBJ2-7; maybe TRBD2 (7 bases). The germline V gene has CDR1 GTSNPN and CDR2 SVGIG (reference sequence). V was pared by 6 bases and J by 1 base, with 16 bases between. The length of the CDR3 is 14 residues. The CDR3 DNA is TGTGCCTGCCCGAAGGGGGGGAAATCCTACGAGCAGTACTTC. Translated: CACPKGGKSYEQYF.

The V gene is TRBV27, the J gene TRBJ1-1; D might be TRBD1 (5 bases). There are 13 residues in the CDR3. The V and J ends lost 3 bases and 4 bases respectively, with 9 bases between them. CDR1 and CDR2 (germline): MNHEY, SMNVEV (reference sequence). CDR3 amino acids: CASSLLGGTEAFF. As DNA, the CDR3 is TGTGCCAGCAGTTTGTTGGGGGGCACTGAAGCTTTCTTT.

The rearrangement uses TRBV3-1 (or the pseudogene TRBV3-2) and TRBJ1-6, with TRBD1 as a possible D gene (6 bases). This CDR3 is built from 12 residues. Germline V CDR1 and CDR2: LGHDT, YNNKEL (reference sequence). V lost 7 bases to trimming and J lost 8 bases, with 9 bases between them. The CDR3 DNA sequence: TGTGCCAGCACCACAGGGCATTCACCCCTCCACTTT. Protein: CASTTGHSPLHF.

The rearrangement joins TRBV5-4 to TRBJ2-2; D tentatively reads TRBD1 or TRBD2 (6 bases each). The length of the CDR3 is 15 residues. V lost 4 bases to trimming and J lost 5 bases, with 15 bases between them. Germline CDR1 reads SGHNT; CDR2 reads YYREEE (reference sequence). CDR3 bases: TGTGCCAGCAGCCTGGGGGGCAGGCTGACCGGGGAGCTGTTTTTT. Protein product: CASSLGGRLTGELFF.

The rearrangement links TRBV19 to TRBJ1-5; D gene unclear. Trimming removed 7 bases from V and 5 bases from J, with 18 bases in between. The CDR3 sequence is 15 residues long. Germline loops: CDR1 LNHDA, CDR2 SQIVND (reference sequence). CDR3 DNA: TGTGCCAGTACCAGCGTGGCTCCTACGGATCAGCCCCAGCATTTT. Its protein is CASTSVAPTDQPQHF.

The chain combines TRBV19 with TRBJ2-1; 7 bases match TRBD2. The CDR3 totals 14 residues. The germline V gene encodes CDR1 LNHDA and CDR2 SQIVND (reference sequence). Losses at the gene ends were 7 bases for V and 3 bases for J; bases not matched to a gene: 6. The CDR3 loop is CASMGREYYNEQFF. Here the CDR3 DNA reads TGTGCCAGTATGGGGAGGGAGTACTACAATGAGCAGTTCTTC.

This clone was picked up one time. V gene TRBV11-3 combines with J gene TRBJ2-1, with D tentatively TRBD1 (7 bases). V gave up 4 bases and J gave up 4 bases, with 17 bases separating them. The germline V gene encodes CDR1 SGHNT and CDR2 YENEEA. This CDR3 is 16 amino acids long. The CDR3, as DNA: TGTGCCAGCAGCTGGGGGGACAGCAAAACTTACAATGAGCAGTTCTTC. It yields the protein CASSWGDSKTYNEQFF.

DNA for the CDR3: TGTGCCAGCACAGAGGACAGGGACTTTGAAGCTTTCTTT. Residues: CASTEDRDFEAFF. The chain carries TRBV5-8 and TRBJ1-1, with 8 nucleotides matching TRBD1. The germline gives CDR1 SGHTS, CDR2 YDEGEE. The CDR3 has 13 residues. The V segment lost 6 bases and the J segment 7 bases; nucleotides outside the gene matches: 8. The full variable domain, its missing parts supplied by reference TRBV5-8 and TRBJ1-1, is EAGVTQSPTHLIKTRGQQATLRCSPISGHTSVYWYQQALGLGLQFLLWYDEGEERNRGNFPPRFSGRQFPNYSSELNVNALELEDSALYLCASTEDRDFEAFFGQGTRLTVV.

This clone was observed a handful of times. The chain is built from TRBV7-9 and TRBJ2-7; D gene unclear. The germline V and J ends were trimmed by 5 bases and 2 bases, with 25 bases remaining between them. The germline V gene encodes CDR1 SEHNR and CDR2 FQNEAQ (reference sequence). The CDR3 is made up of 18 amino acids. The CDR3 region has the DNA TGTGCCAGCAGCCCCAATGCGCCTTCCTTCGAGCGTACCTACGAGCAGTACTTC. The encoded protein is CASSPNAPSFERTYEQYF.

The CDR3 is CASSEARGETFYGYTF. The CDR3 nucleotides read TGTGCCAGCAGTGAAGCGCGGGGGGAAACCTTCTATGGCTACACCTTC. The rearrangement uses TRBV6-1 and TRBJ1-2, with D possibly being TRBD1 (5 bases). Trimming removed 0 bases at V and 4 bases at J, with 15 bases between. This CDR3 has 16 amino acids. Germline CDR1 is MNHNS and CDR2 is SASEGT.

The V and J genes are TRBV6-1 and TRBJ2-5; 7 bases map to TRBD1. This CDR3 has 16 amino acids. CDR1 and CDR2 from the germline V gene are MNHNS and SASEGT. V shed 3 bases and J 0 bases; nucleotides not matched to a gene: 7. The CDR3 loop reads CASSDRGGGYQETQYF. CDR3 bases: TGTGCCAGCAGTGATAGAGGGGGCGGGTACCAAGAGACCCAGTACTTC.

The genes are TRBV7-9 and TRBJ2-1; D gene uncertain. Germline values: CDR1 SEHNR, CDR2 FQNEAQ (reference sequence). CDR3 length equals 12 residues. Trimming cost V 6 bases and J 7 bases, with 10 bases left between them. CDR3 nucleotide sequence: TGTGCCAGCAGTATAGAATTGAATGAGCAGTTCTTC. This encodes CASSIELNEQFF. The whole variable domain, remainder taken from reference TRBV7-9 and TRBJ2-1, is DTGVSQNPRHKITKRGQNVTFRCDPISEHNRLYWYRQTLGQGPEFLTYFQNEAQLEKSRLLSDRFSAERPKGSFSTLEIQRTEQGDSAMYLCASSIELNEQFFGPGTRLTVL.

This chain joins TRBV12-5 and TRBJ2-2, with 11 nucleotides matching TRBD2. Germline V gene sequence: CDR1 LGHNT, CDR2 FRNRAP. The CDR3 runs 16 residues. V shed 6 bases and J 6 bases; nucleotides not matched to a gene: 9. This CDR3 reads CASGLAGAVNSGELFF. Here the CDR3 DNA reads TGTGCTAGTGGACTAGCGGGAGCGGTTAACTCCGGGGAGCTGTTTTTT.

The chain's CDR3 is CSASYLATQETQYF. As DNA, the CDR3 is TGCAGTGCTAGTTATCTAGCGACCCAAGAGACCCAGTACTTC. The chain is built from TRBV20-1 and TRBJ2-5; tentatively, D is TRBD2 (6 bases). With 3 bases removed from V and 1 base from J, the gap between germline ends came to 12 bases. The V gene's germline CDR1 is DFQATT and CDR2 SNEGSKA (reference sequence). This CDR3 region has 14 residues.

The chain joins TRBV29-1 to TRBJ2-5, with D possibly TRBD2 on 6 matching bases. Germline CDR1 and CDR2: SQVTM and ANQGSEA. V lost 5 bases and J 2 bases, leaving 12 bases between the germline ends. The CDR3 extends over 13 amino acids. CDR3 DNA sequence: TGCAGCGTTCGACTAGTCCTACAAGAGACCCAGTACTTC. Translating it yields CSVRLVLQETQYF. The full variable domain, rest sourced from reference TRBV29-1 and TRBJ2-5, is SAVISQKPSRDICQRGTSLTIQCQVDSQVTMMFWYRQQPGQSLTLIATANQGSEATYESGFVIDKFPISRPNLTFSTLTVSNMSPEDSSIYLCSVRLVLQETQYFGPGTRLLVL.